Shown below are 26 T cell receptor beta chains from a single sample sequenced in a study of response to subunit inactivated influenza vaccine. TCRdb re-analysed the RT-PCR reads in MiXCR, keeping a single row per CDR3 protein. The sample includes approximately 700,000 distinct CDR3 sequences, approximately 14% of them seen just once. This specimen was PBMCs from blood, taken about 12 days after vaccination. These receptors were taken from a man aged 50 to 60 who received an inactivated influenza vaccine.

This chain connects TRBV6-5 to TRBJ2-2; perhaps TRBD2 as D (6 bases). The germline gives CDR1 MNHEY, CDR2 SVGAGI. V was trimmed by 2 bases and J by 5 bases, leaving 9 bases between them. This CDR3 comprises 14 residues. The CDR3 DNA is TGTGCCAGCAGTTACATCAGCGGGACCGGGGAGCTGTTTTTT. Its protein is CASSYISGTGELFF.

This clonotype was recorded a few times. This chain uses TRBV6-4 with TRBJ2-3; possible D gene TRBD2, 6 bases. Deletions cut 4 bases from V and 5 bases from J, with 13 bases between. The germline CDR1 and CDR2 sequences are MRHNA and SNTAGT. The CDR3 totals 14 residues. Here the CDR3 DNA reads TGTGCCAGCAGTGGGGACGGGAGAGGAGATACGCAGTATTTT. It translates to CASSGDGRGDTQYF.

This clonotype was observed a few times. The V and J genes are TRBV6-2 or TRBV6-3 and TRBJ1-1, with a tentative D call TRBD1 (6 bases). The CDR3 contains 16 residues. Germline V gives CDR1 MNHEY, CDR2 SVGEGT. With 2 bases removed from V and 2 bases from J, the gap between germline ends came to 15 bases. The CDR3 bases are TGTGCCAGCAGTTACCGAAGGGGACACACCAACACTGAAGCTTTCTTT. Protein product: CASSYRRGHTNTEAFF.

This clonotype was seen repeatedly, ten times or more. Germline is not matched at one junction end, which may reflect a read error. As DNA, the CDR3 is TGTGCCAGCAGCCAAGATGCTTACGACCAGTACTTC. This sequence encodes CASSQDAYDQYF. This chain uses TRBV4-2 with TRBJ2-7; D is ambiguous. Looked up from germline, CDR1 is LGHNA and CDR2 is YNFKEQ. The CDR3 totals 12 residues.

The table lists this clonotype with a few counts. This chain joins TRBV9 and TRBJ2-7, with 10 bases aligning to TRBD2. Germline V gene data show CDR1 as SGDLS and CDR2 as YYNGEE. The CDR3 has 15 amino acids. J lost 1 base, V lost 3 bases, and 4 bases had no gene match. The CDR3 here is CASSATSGTSYEQYF. DNA of the CDR3: TGTGCCAGCAGCGCCACTAGCGGGACTTCCTACGAGCAGTACTTC.

In this sample, this clonotype turned up a few times. The chain carries TRBV18 and TRBJ1-2; possible D gene TRBD1, 5 bases. Trimming stripped 0 bases from V and 4 bases from J, with 12 bases between. CDR3 length equals 15 residues. Germline values: CDR1 KGHSH, CDR2 LQKENI. The CDR3, as DNA: TGTGCCAGCTCACCACCCGCAGGGCCCACCTATGGCTACACCTTC. Residues: CASSPPAGPTYGYTF.

This clonotype was picked up a small number of times. The rearrangement uses TRBV24-1 and TRBJ1-5; TRBD1 matches 9 bases. The germline V gene has CDR1 KGHDR and CDR2 SFDVKD. J gave up 1 base and V 7 bases, and 4 bases lay outside the gene matches. The CDR3 is made up of 15 amino acids. The CDR3 DNA is TGTGCCACCAGCGGGACAGGGCCCAGCAATCAGCCCCAGCATTTT. Its protein product is CATSGTGPSNQPQHF.

V usage is TRBV12-3 or TRBV12-4 and J usage is TRBJ2-2, with 8 nucleotides matching TRBD1. The CDR3 runs 13 residues. After removal of 6 bases from V and 4 bases from J, the junction contained 1 base not matched to a gene. The CDR3 region is CASRTGVTGELFF. In DNA form, the CDR3 reads TGTGCCAGCAGGACAGGGGTCACCGGGGAGCTGTTTTTT.

This clonotype appeared a few times. This CDR3 reads CAWSVFGAFSGNTIYF. CDR3 sequence (DNA): TGTGCCTGGAGTGTCTTTGGGGCCTTCTCTGGAAACACCATATATTTT. The chain recombines TRBV30 with TRBJ1-3, with a possible D match to TRBD1 (5 bases). This CDR3 spans 16 amino acids. Germline V gene sequence: CDR1 GTSNPN, CDR2 SVGIG (reference sequence). Trimming left V 0 bases short and J 0 bases short, with 12 bases between. Together with reference TRBV30 and TRBJ1-3, the CDR3 gives the full variable domain: SQTIHQWPATLVQPVGSPLSLECTVEGTSNPNLYWYRQAAGRGLQLLFYSVGIGQISSEVPQNLSASRPQDRQFILSSKKLLLSDSGFYLCAWSVFGAFSGNTIYFGEGSWLTVV.

This sequence joins TRBV10-3 and TRBJ2-2; D is unresolved. The CDR3 loop spans 14 amino acids. The V end lost 0 bases, the J end lost 7 bases, and 9 bases lay between the germline ends. Germline CDR1 is ENHRY and CDR2 is SYGVKD. The CDR3 DNA follows: TGTGCCATCAGTGAGTCGAATCGTAACGGGGAGCTGTTTTTT. Translated, it gives CAISESNRNGELFF.

The rearrangement joins TRBV3-1 to TRBJ1-2, with D possibly matching TRBD1 (5 bases). The CDR3 loop spans 12 amino acids. Germline V gives CDR1 LGHDT, CDR2 YNNKEL (reference sequence). V gave up 4 bases and J gave up 6 bases, with 9 bases separating them. The CDR3 nucleotides are TGTGCCAGCAGCCGGGTAGGGGATGGCTACACCTTC. Protein sequence: CASSRVGDGYTF.

This clonotype was seen many times. V gene TRBV10-3 combines with J gene TRBJ2-5; D unclear. V was shortened by 3 bases and J by 4 bases, with 6 bases between the two germline ends. This CDR3 has 12 amino acids. Germline V gives CDR1 ENHRY, CDR2 SYGVKD. CDR3 in amino acids: CAISDGRETQYF. The CDR3 nucleotides read TGTGCCATCAGTGATGGCCGAGAGACCCAGTACTTC.

The chain recombines TRBV10-3 with TRBJ2-1, with no clear D. Trimming left V 10 bases short and J 5 bases short, with 12 bases between. Germline CDR1 reads ENHRY; CDR2 reads SYGVKD. The CDR3 covers 12 residues. The CDR3 loop reads CATLKADNEQFF. Written as DNA, the CDR3 is TGTGCCACCCTTAAGGCGGACAATGAGCAGTTCTTC.

The V gene is TRBV7-8, the J gene TRBJ2-7, with TRBD2 matching over 10 bases. Germline V gene sequence: CDR1 SGHVS, CDR2 FQNEAQ. The CDR3 has 17 amino acids. Trimming at V came to 5 bases and at J to 2 bases, leaving 12 bases not matched to a gene. This CDR3 is CASSPRSSGSRTYEQYF. CDR3 DNA: TGTGCCAGCAGCCCCCGCTCTAGCGGGAGCAGGACCTACGAGCAGTACTTC.

This rearrangement joins TRBV6-5 to TRBJ1-1; 10 nucleotides line up with TRBD1. The trim removed 0 bases at V and 6 bases at J, leaving 7 bases unmatched. This CDR3 comprises 16 residues. The germline V gene has CDR1 MNHEY and CDR2 SVGAGI. The CDR3 sequence: CASSYSSGQGGSEAFF. The CDR3 region has the DNA TGTGCCAGCAGTTACTCGAGTGGACAGGGGGGTTCTGAAGCTTTCTTT.

This clonotype occurred many times. The chain is built from TRBV29-1 and TRBJ1-2; D not certain. This CDR3 has 13 residues. V dropped 3 bases and J dropped 4 bases, with 12 bases sitting between them. Germline V CDR1 and CDR2: SQVTM, ANQGSEA. DNA for the CDR3: TGCAGCGTTGACCCTCTAGTCCCCTATGGCTACACCTTC. Translating it yields CSVDPLVPYGYTF.

This clonotype was detected ten times or more. The chain uses TRBV9 and TRBJ2-3, with 7 bases fitting TRBD1. The CDR3 has 16 residues. Germline CDR1 SGDLS, CDR2 YYNGEE. V was pared by 3 bases and J by 1 base, with 8 bases of the junction left unmatched. CDR3 residues: CASSADYGTGTDTQYF. CDR3 DNA: TGTGCCAGCAGCGCCGATTACGGGACAGGCACAGATACGCAGTATTTT. Together with reference TRBV9 and TRBJ2-3, the CDR3 gives the full variable domain: DSGVTQTPKHLITATGQRVTLRCSPRSGDLSVYWYQQSLDQGLQFLIQYYNGEERAKGNILERFSAQQFPDLHSELNLSSLELGDSALYFCASSADYGTGTDTQYFGPGTRLTVL.

This clonotype has ten or more counts. This rearrangement joins TRBV5-1 to TRBJ2-1; D remains unclear. Trimming left V 3 bases short and J 6 bases short, with 13 bases between. The CDR3 contains 14 residues. In germline, CDR1 is SGHRS, CDR2 YFSETQ. CDR3 sequence reads: CASSSEWVTNEQFF. CDR3 in DNA: TGCGCCAGCAGCTCTGAGTGGGTAACCAATGAGCAGTTCTTC.

This clonotype was seen a handful of times. CDR3 residues: CSGRDIYYEQYF. Here the CDR3 DNA reads TGCAGCGGCCGGGACATATACTACGAGCAGTACTTC. The chain recombines TRBV29-1 with TRBJ2-7; the D gene is possibly TRBD1 (6 bases). V shed 7 bases and J shed 3 bases, with 13 bases lying between them. Germline CDR1 SQVTM, CDR2 ANQGSEA. This CDR3 has 12 residues.

This sequence joins TRBV27 and TRBJ2-7; TRBD1 aligns across 9 bases. Germline assignment: CDR1 MNHEY and CDR2 SMNVEV (reference sequence). With 5 bases clipped from V and 4 bases from J, the junction kept 6 bases outside the gene matches. The CDR3 runs 14 residues. The CDR3 region is CASSPWTGVYEQYF. CDR3 in DNA: TGTGCCAGCAGTCCCTGGACAGGGGTGTACGAGCAGTACTTC.

The CDR3 loop is CASSQGGAGLQPQHF. In DNA, the CDR3 is TGTGCCAGCAGCCAAGGGGGAGCAGGGCTCCAGCCCCAGCATTTT. The rearrangement links TRBV3-1 to TRBJ1-5; D is perhaps TRBD1 (5 bases). Trimming cost V 1 base and J 7 bases, with 14 bases left between them. Germline V gene sequence: CDR1 LGHDT, CDR2 YNNKEL (reference sequence). The CDR3 extends over 15 amino acids.

This clonotype turned up a few times. The chain combines TRBV6-2 or TRBV6-3 with TRBJ2-5; 9 bases fit TRBD1. CDR3 size: 16 residues. The ends lost 0 bases at V and 6 bases at J; junction bases unmatched: 8. CDR1 is MNHEY, CDR2 SVGEGT, per germline. CDR3: CASSYSLTGGEKTQYF. CDR3 DNA sequence: TGTGCCAGCAGTTACTCTCTTACAGGGGGCGAAAAGACCCAGTACTTC.

The V call is TRBV12-3 or TRBV12-4, the J call TRBJ2-1; the match to TRBD2 covers 7 bases. The CDR3 extends over 14 amino acids. J was trimmed by 9 bases and V by 3 bases; bases with no gene match: 8. CDR3 DNA: TGTGCCAGCAGTTTGACTAGCCCGGAGCTTGAGCAGTTCTTC. Translation gives CASSLTSPELEQFF.

V gene TRBV20-1 combines with J gene TRBJ2-7; D gene unclear. V was clipped by 3 bases and J by 0 bases, with 18 bases between them. The CDR3 is made up of 16 amino acids. Germline lookup yields CDR1 DFQATT and CDR2 SNEGSKA (reference sequence). CDR3: CSASKGRIPFSYEQYF. The CDR3 coding sequence is TGCAGTGCTAGTAAGGGCAGAATACCTTTCTCCTACGAGCAGTACTTC.

This clonotype was found a few times. This sequence joins TRBV6-2 or TRBV6-3 and TRBJ1-5; 8 bases line up with TRBD1. The germline CDR1 and CDR2 sequences are MNHEY and SVGEGT. With V trimmed by 6 bases and J by 7 bases, 8 bases remained unmatched. This CDR3 comprises 14 residues. CDR3 sequence (DNA): TGTGCCAGCAGGCAGACAGGGGCGGGACAGCCCCAGCATTTT. Protein product: CASRQTGAGQPQHF.

This clonotype has more than one count but fewer than ten. The rearrangement joins TRBV24-1 to TRBJ2-2; 7 nucleotides match TRBD1. In germline, CDR1 is KGHDR, CDR2 SFDVKD. This CDR3 spans 17 amino acids. With V trimmed by 5 bases and J by 5 bases, 13 bases remained unmatched. This CDR3 reads CATSAEATGVWTGELFF. For the CDR3, the DNA is TGTGCCACCAGTGCGGAAGCCACAGGGGTTTGGACCGGGGAGCTGTTTTTT.